This T cell receptor beta chain is from a study of T-cell reconstitution after alpha-beta-depleted transplantation in children. Ten or more counts support this clonotype. Researchers prepared the TCRbeta library using unique molecular identifiers, the study reports. Using its own MiXCR run on the PCR reads, TCRdb lists one record per CDR3 protein. This table has about 230,000 distinct CDR3 sequences, roughly a tenth appearing once. The sequence came from a human donor who donated a stem cell graft to a child with SCID. The sequenced sample was PBMCs from the stem cell graft donor, obtained from the stem cell graft.

In DNA, the CDR3 is TGTGCCAGCAGTTTAGACAGGGGTCCTCATGGCTACACCTTC. Translation: CASSLDRGPHGYTF. J is TRBJ1-2 and V is TRBV12-3 or TRBV12-4; 7 bases align to TRBD1. The length of the CDR3 is 14 residues. With V trimmed by 1 base and J by 6 bases, 5 bases remained unmatched.